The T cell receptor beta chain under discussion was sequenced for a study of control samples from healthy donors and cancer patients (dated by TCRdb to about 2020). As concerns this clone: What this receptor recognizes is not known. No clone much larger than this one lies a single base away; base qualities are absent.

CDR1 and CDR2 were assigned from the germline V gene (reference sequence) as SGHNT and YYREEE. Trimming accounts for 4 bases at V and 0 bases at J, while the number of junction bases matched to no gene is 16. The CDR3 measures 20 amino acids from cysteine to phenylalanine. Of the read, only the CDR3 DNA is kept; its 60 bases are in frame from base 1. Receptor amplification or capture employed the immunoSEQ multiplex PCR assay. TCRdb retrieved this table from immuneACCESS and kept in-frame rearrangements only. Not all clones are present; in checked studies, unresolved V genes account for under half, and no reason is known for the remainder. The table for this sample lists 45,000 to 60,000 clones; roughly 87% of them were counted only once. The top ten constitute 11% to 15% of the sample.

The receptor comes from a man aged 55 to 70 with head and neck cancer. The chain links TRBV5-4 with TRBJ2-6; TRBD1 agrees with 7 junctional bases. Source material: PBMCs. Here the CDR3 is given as CASSPGAGGETPSGANVLTF. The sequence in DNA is TGTGCCAGCAGCCCCGGGGCAGGGGGTGAAACCCCCTCTGGGGCCAACGTCCTGACTTTC. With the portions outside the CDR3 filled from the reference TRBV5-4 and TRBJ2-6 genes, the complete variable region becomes ETGVTQSPTHLIKTRGQQVTLRCSSQSGHNTVSWYQQALGQGPQFIFQYYREEENGRGNFPPRFSGLQFPNYSSELNVNALELDDSALYLCASSPGAGGETPSGANVLTFGAGSRLTVL.